This T cell receptor beta chain was observed in a study of Graves' ophthalmopathy and Graves' hyperthyroidism. Study observations and caveats: Among expanded thyroid clonotypes above 0.001 frequency, most also occurred in blood.

This clonotype was detected only a few times. Antigen: not known. Here the CDR3 omits its conserved ending phenylalanine or tryptophan, so a read error is the likely source. The CDR3 sequence is 16 residues long. Germline-derived CDR1 and CDR2 are LGHNA and YSLEER. V shed 4 bases, J shed 2 bases, and the junction held 8 bases outside the gene matches. As the template, RNA transcripts were used to amplify TCR beta CDR3 regions. Amplification began with first-round RT-PCR using HTBI primers, then second-round multiplex PCR was performed. TCRdb called the multiplex PCR reads again in MiXCR, with one record for every CDR3 protein. The sample lists a few hundred thousand distinct CDR3 sequences; 17% were seen once. Diagnosis relied on clinical symptoms, serum thyroxine, TRAb, thyroid ultrasound and orbital computed tomography.

This TCR derives from an adult woman with stable Graves' hyperthyroidism. Sequencing used peripheral blood. The J gene is TRBJ2-5, the V gene TRBV4-3; 9 nucleotides align to TRBD2. The CDR3 sequence: CASSLQGAGGQETQYL. The CDR3 DNA is TGCGCCAGCAGCCTTCAAGGGGCGGGAGGGCAAGAGACCCAGTACCTC.